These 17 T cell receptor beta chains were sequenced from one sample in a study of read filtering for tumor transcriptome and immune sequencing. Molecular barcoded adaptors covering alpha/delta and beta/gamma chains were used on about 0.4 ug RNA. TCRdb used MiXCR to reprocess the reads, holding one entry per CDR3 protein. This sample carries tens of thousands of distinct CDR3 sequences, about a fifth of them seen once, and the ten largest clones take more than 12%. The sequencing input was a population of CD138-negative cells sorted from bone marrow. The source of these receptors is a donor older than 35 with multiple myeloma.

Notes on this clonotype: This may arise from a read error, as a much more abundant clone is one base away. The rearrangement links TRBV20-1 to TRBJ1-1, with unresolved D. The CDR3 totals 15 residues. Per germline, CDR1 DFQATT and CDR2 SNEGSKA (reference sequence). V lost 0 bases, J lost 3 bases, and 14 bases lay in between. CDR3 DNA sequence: TGCAGTGCTAGAGATTTTCGGGGTCCGGACACTGAAGCTTTCTTT. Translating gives CSARDFRGPDTEAFF.

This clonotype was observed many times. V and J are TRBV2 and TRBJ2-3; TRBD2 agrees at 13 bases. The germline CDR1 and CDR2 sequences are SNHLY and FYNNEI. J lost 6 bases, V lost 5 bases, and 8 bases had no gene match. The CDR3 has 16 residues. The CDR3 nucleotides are TGTGCCAGCAGTAAGACTAGCGGGGGGACTACGGATACGCAGTATTTT. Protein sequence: CASSKTSGGTTDTQYF.

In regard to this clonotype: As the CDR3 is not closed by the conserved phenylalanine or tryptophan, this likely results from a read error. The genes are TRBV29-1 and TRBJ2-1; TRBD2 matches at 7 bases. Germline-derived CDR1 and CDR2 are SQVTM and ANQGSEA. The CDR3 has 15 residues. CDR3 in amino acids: CSVEDRGDLNYEQFL. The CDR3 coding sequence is TGCAGCGTCGAAGATCGGGGGGACCTTAACTATGAGCAGTTCCTC.

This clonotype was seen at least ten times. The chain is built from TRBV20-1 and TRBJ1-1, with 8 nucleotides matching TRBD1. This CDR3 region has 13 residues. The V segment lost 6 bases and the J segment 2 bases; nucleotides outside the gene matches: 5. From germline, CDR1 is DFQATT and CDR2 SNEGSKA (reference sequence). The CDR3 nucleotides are TGCAGTGCCTTGGGACAGGTTAACACTGAAGCTTTCTTT. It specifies CSALGQVNTEAFF.

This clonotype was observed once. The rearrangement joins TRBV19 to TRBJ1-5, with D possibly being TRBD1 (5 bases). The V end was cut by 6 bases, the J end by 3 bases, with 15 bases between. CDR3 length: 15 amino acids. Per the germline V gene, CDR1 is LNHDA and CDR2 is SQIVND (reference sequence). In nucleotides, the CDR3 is TGTGCCAGTAGCCTGGGCAGGGCGGCCAATCAGCCCCAGCATTTT. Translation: CASSLGRAANQPQHF.

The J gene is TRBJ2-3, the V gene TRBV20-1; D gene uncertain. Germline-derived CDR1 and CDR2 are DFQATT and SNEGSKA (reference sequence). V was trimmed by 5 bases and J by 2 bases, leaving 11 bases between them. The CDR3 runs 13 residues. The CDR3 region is CSAPPLITDTQYF. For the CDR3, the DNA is TGCAGTGCTCCCCCCCTAATCACAGATACGCAGTATTTT.

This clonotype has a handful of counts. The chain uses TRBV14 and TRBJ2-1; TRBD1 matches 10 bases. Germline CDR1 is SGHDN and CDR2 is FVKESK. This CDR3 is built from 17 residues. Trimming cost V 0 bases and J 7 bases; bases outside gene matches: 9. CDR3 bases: TGTGCCAGCAGCCAAGAGCTCGGGGACAGGGGTTCGAATGAGCAGTTCTTC. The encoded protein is CASSQELGDRGSNEQFF. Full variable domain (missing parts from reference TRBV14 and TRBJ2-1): EAGVTQFPSHSVIEKGQTVTLRCDPISGHDNLYWYRRVMGKEIKFLLHFVKESKQDESGMPNNRFLAERTGGTYSTLKVQPAELEDSGVYFCASSQELGDRGSNEQFFGPGTRLTVL.

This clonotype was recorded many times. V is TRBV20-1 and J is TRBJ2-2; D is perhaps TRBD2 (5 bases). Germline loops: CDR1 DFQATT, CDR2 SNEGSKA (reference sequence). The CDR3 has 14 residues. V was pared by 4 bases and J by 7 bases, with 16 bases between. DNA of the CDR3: TGCAGTGCTATAAACTTGGTCGCGGGCGGGGAGCTGTTTTTT. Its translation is CSAINLVAGGELFF.

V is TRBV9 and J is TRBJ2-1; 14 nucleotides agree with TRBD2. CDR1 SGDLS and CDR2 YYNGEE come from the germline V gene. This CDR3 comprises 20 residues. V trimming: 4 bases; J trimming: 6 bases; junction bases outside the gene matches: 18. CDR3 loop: CASSTPGTGLTSGRANEQFF. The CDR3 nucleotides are TGTGCCAGCAGCACTCCCGGGACAGGGTTGACTAGCGGGAGGGCCAATGAGCAGTTCTTC.

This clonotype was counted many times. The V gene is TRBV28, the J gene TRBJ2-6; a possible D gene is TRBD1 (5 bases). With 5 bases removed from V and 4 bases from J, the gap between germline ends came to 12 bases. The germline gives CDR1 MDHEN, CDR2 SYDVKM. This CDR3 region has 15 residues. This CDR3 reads CASSPGRTGANVLTF. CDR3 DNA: TGTGCCAGCAGTCCAGGGCGGACCGGGGCCAACGTCCTGACTTTC.

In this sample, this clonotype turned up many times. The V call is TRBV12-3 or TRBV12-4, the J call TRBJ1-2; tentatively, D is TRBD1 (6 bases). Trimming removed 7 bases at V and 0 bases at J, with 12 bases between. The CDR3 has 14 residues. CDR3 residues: CASIKGGANYGYTF. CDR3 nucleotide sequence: TGTGCCAGCATCAAGGGGGGAGCTAACTATGGCTACACCTTC.

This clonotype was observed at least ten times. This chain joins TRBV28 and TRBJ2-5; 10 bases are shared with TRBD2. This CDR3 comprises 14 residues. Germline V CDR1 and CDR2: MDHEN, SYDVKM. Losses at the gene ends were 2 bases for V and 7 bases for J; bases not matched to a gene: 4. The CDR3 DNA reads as TGTGCCAGCAGTTTACCAGCGGGGGGGCGGACCCAGTACTTC. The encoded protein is CASSLPAGGRTQYF. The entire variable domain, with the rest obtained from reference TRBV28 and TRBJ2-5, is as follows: DVKVTQSSRYLVKRTGEKVFLECVQDMDHENMFWYRQDPGLGLRLIYFSYDVKMKEKGDIPEGYSVSREKKERFSLILESASTNQTSMYLCASSLPAGGRTQYFGPGTRLLVL.

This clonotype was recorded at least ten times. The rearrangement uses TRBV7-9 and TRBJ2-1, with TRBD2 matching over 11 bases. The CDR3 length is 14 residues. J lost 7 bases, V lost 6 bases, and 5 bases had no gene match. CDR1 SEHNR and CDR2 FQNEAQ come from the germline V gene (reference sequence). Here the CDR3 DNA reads TGTGCCAGCAGACTAGCGGGAGTCCCTAATGAGCAGTTCTTC. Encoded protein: CASRLAGVPNEQFF.

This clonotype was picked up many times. The CDR3 DNA follows: TGTGCCATCAGCGCTGAAGGGGACACTGAAGCTTTCTTT. Translation: CAISAEGDTEAFF. This chain uses TRBV10-3 with TRBJ1-1; weak D call: TRBD1 (5 bases). This CDR3 spans 13 amino acids. Trimming pared 6 bases from V and 3 bases from J, leaving 11 bases between. In germline, CDR1 is ENHRY, CDR2 SYGVKD.

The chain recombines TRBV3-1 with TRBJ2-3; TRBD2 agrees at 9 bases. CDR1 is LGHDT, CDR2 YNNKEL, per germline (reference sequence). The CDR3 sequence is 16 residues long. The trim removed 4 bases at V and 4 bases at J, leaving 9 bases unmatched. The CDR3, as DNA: TGTGCCAGCAGCCCGGGGCTAGCGGGGCGGGCAGATACGCAGTATTTT. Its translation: CASSPGLAGRADTQYF.

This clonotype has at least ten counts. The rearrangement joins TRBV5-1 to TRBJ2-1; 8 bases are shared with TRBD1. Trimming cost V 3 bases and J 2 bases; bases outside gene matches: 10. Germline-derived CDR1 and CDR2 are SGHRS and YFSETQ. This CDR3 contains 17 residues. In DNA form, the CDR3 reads TGCGCCAGCAGCTCCGGCGGACAGGGAAGTACCTACAATGAGCAGTTCTTC. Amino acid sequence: CASSSGGQGSTYNEQFF.

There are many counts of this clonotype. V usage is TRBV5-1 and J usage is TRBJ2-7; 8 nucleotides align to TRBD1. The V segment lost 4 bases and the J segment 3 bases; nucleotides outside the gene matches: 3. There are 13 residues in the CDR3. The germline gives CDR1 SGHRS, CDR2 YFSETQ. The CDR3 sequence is CASSQGTGYEQYF. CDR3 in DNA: TGCGCCAGCAGCCAGGGGACAGGCTACGAGCAGTACTTC.